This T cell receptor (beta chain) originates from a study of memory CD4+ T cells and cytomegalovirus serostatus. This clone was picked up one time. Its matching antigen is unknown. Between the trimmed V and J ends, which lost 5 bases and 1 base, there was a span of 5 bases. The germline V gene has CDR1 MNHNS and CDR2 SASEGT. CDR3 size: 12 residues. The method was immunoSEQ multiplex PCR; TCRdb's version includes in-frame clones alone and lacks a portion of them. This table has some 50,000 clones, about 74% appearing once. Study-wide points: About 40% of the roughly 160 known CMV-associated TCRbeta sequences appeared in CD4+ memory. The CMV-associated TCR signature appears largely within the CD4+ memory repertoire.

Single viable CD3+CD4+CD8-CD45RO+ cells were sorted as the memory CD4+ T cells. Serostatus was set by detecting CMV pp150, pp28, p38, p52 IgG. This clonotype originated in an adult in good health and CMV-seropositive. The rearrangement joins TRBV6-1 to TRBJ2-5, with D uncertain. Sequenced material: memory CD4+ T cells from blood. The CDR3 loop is CASSFAQETQYF. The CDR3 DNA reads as TGTGCCAGCAGTTTCGCCCAAGAGACCCAGTACTTC.